Below are 3 T cell receptor beta chains sequenced from a single sample in a study of blood T cell repertoires in COVID-19. Using immunoSEQ multiplex PCR, the repertoire was profiled, and TCRdb retains in-frame clones only, with some absent. The sample lists more than 350,000 clones; around 90% were seen once. The sample consisted of peripheral blood. These receptors came from a woman in her thirties with COVID-19, enrolled during active disease.

The chain links TRBV7-9 to TRBJ2-7; possible D gene TRBD1, 6 bases. V lost 3 bases and J 7 bases, leaving 13 bases between the germline ends. The germline V gene encodes CDR1 SEHNR and CDR2 FQNEAQ (reference sequence). The CDR3 length is 13 residues. CDR3 nucleotides: TGTGCCAGCAGCTTGGGCTATACAGGGGAGCAGTACTTC. Translating it yields CASSLGYTGEQYF.

The V gene is TRBV6-5, the J gene TRBJ2-5; D is undetermined. Trimming pared 7 bases from V and 7 bases from J, leaving 10 bases between. The CDR3 contains 11 residues. The germline V gene has CDR1 MNHEY and CDR2 SVGAGI. The CDR3: CASTLVATQYF. The CDR3 DNA reads as TGTGCCAGCACGTTGGTAGCGACCCAGTACTTC.

Only one count was recorded for this clone. The chain uses TRBV5-1 and TRBJ1-4; possible D gene TRBD1, 5 bases. The CDR3 contains 16 residues. Trimming removed 0 bases from V and 6 bases from J, with 15 bases in between. Germline CDR1 is SGHRS and CDR2 is YFSETQ. The CDR3 loop reads CASSLAGQGSDEKLFF. The CDR3 DNA reads TGCGCCAGCAGCTTGGCCGGGCAGGGAAGTGATGAAAAACTGTTTTTT.